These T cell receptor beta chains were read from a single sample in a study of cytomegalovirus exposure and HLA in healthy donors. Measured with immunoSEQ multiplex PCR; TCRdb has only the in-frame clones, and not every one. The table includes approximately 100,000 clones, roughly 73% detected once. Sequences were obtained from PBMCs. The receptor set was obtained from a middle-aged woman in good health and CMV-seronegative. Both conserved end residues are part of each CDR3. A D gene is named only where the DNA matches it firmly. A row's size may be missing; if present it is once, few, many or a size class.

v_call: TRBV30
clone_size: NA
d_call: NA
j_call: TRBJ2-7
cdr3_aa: CAWSGGDPYEQYF
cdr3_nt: TGTGCCTGGAGTGGCGGGGACCCCTACGAGCAGTACTTC

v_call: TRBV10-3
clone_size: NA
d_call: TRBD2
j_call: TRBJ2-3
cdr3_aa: CAISDGLAGTKSSTDTQYF
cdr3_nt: TGTGCCATCAGTGATGGACTAGCGGGGACCAAGTCTAGCACAGATACGCAGTATTTT

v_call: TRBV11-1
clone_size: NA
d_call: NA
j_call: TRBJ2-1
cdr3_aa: CASSEEGGYNEQFF
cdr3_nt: TGTGCCAGCAGCGAGGAAGGGGGATACAATGAGCAGTTCTTC

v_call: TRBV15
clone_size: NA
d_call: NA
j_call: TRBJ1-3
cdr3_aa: CATSRDRVTIYF
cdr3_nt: TGTGCCACCAGCAGAGATCGGGTCACCATATATTTT

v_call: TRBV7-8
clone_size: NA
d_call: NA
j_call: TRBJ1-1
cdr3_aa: CASSNGGGTEAFF
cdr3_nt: TGTGCCAGCAGCAACGGCGGTGGGACTGAAGCTTTCTTT

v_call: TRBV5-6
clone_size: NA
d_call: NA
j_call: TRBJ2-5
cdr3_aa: CASSSGSETQYF
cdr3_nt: TGTGCCAGCAGCTCCGGTTCAGAGACCCAGTACTTC

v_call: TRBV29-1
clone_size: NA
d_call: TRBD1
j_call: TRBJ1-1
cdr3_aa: CSVEVQGQIRFEAFF
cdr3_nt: TGCAGCGTTGAAGTCCAGGGACAGATTAGATTCGAAGCTTTCTTT

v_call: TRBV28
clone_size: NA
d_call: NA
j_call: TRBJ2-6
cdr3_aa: CASTQVQGRTGANVLTF
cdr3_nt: TGTGCCAGCACCCAGGTCCAGGGTAGAACCGGGGCCAACGTCCTGACTTTC

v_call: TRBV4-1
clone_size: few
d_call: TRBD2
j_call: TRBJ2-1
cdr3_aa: CASSQGLAGPYNEQFF
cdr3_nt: TGCGCCAGCAGCCAAGGTCTAGCGGGCCCTTACAATGAGCAGTTCTTC

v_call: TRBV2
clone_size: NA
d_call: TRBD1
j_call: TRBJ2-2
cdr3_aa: CASGTETVNTGELFF
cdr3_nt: TGTGCCAGCGGGACAGAGACCGTGAACACCGGGGAGCTGTTTTTT

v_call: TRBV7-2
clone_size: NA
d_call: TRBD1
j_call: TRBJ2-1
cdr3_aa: CASSIWDRVNEQFF
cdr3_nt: TGTGCCAGCAGCATCTGGGACAGGGTCAATGAGCAGTTCTTC

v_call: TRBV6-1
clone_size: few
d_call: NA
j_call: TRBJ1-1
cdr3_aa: CATKIVRGRNEAFF
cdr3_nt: TGTGCCACCAAGATTGTAAGGGGCAGGAATGAAGCTTTCTTT

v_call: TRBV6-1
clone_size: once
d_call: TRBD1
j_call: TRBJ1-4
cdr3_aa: CASSIRQGGQEKLFF
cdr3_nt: TGTGCCAGCAGTATACGACAGGGGGGGCAAGAAAAACTGTTTTTT

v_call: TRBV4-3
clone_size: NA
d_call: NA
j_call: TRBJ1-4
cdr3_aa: CASSSQRGEKLFF
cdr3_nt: TGCGCCAGCAGCTCACAAAGGGGTGAAAAACTGTTTTTT

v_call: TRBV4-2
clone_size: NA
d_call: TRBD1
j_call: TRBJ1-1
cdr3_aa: CASSLTDRENTEAFF
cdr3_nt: TGTGCCAGCAGCCTTACGGACAGGGAAAACACTGAAGCTTTCTTT

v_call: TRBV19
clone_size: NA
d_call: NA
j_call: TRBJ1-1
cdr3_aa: CASTTWSVMNTEAFF
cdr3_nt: TGTGCCAGCACTACCTGGAGTGTCATGAACACTGAAGCTTTCTTT

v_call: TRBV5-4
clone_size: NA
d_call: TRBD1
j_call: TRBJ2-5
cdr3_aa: CASSLGVAGGETQYF
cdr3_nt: TGTGCCAGCAGCTTGGGGGTGGCAGGGGGAGAGACCCAGTACTTC

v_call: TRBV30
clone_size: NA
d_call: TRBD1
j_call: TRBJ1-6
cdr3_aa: CAWSVVWDRGSSPLHF
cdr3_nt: TGTGCCTGGAGTGTAGTGTGGGACAGGGGAAGTTCACCCCTCCACTTT

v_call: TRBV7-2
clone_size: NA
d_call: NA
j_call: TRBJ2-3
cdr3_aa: CASSLGQIRADTQYF
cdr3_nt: TGTGCCAGCAGCTTGGGGCAGATAAGGGCAGATACGCAGTATTTT

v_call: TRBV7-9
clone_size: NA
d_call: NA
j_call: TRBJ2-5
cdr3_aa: CASSLVTYREGIETQYF
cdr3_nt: TGTGCCAGCAGCTTAGTCACTTACAGGGAAGGAATAGAGACCCAGTACTTC

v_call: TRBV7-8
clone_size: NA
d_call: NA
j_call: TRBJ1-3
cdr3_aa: CASRPPYQGGNTIYF
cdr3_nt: TGTGCCAGCAGACCTCCGTACCAGGGGGGAAACACCATATATTTT

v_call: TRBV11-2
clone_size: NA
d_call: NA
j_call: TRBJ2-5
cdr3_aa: CASGFSASPLYF
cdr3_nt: TGTGCCAGCGGATTCTCGGCTAGCCCGCTTTACTTC

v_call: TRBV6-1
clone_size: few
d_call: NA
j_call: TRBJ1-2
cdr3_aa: CASTPRTVYGYTF
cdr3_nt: TGTGCCAGCACTCCAAGGACAGTATATGGCTACACCTTC

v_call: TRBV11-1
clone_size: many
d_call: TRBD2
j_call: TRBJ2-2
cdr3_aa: CASSSGLAVGELFF
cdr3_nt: TGTGCCAGCAGCTCGGGACTAGCGGTCGGGGAGCTGTTTTTT

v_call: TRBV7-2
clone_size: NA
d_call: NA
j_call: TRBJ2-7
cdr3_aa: CASSLSYEQYF
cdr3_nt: TGTGCCAGCAGCTTGAGCTACGAGCAGTACTTC

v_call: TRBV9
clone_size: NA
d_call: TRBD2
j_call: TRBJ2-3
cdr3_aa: CASSVEASGAAYF
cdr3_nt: TGTGCCAGCAGCGTAGAAGCTAGCGGGGCCGCGTATTTT

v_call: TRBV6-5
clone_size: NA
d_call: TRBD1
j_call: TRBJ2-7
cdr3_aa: CASRQGFGEQYF
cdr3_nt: TGTGCCAGTAGACAGGGGTTCGGCGAGCAGTACTTC

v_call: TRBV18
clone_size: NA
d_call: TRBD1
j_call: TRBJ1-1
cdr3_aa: CASSPNYGQGEAFF
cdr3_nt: TGTGCCAGCTCACCGAACTACGGACAGGGTGAAGCTTTCTTT

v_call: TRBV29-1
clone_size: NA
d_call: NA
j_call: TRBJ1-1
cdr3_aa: CSAEAGVNTEAFF
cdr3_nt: TGCAGCGCCGAGGCAGGGGTGAACACTGAAGCTTTCTTT

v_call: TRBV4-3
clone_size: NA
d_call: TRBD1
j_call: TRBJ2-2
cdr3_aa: CASSDRDRGWAGELFF
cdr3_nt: TGCGCCAGCAGCGACCGGGACAGGGGTTGGGCCGGGGAGCTGTTTTTT

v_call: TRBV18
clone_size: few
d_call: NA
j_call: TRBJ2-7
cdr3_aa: CASSPGVSYEQYF
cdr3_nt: TGTGCCAGCTCACCCGGGGTCTCCTACGAGCAGTACTTC

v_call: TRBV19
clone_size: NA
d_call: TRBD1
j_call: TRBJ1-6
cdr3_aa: CASSPRWRQGSSPLNF
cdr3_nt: TGTGCCAGTAGTCCTCGTTGGCGACAGGGGAGTTCACCCCTCAACTTT

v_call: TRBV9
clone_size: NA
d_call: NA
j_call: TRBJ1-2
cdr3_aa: CASSVEGTFNYGYTF
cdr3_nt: TGTGCCAGCAGCGTAGAAGGGACATTCAACTATGGCTACACCTTC

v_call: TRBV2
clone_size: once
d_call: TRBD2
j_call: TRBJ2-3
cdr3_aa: CASSDSGGIDTQYF
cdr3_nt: TGTGCCAGCAGTGATAGCGGGGGGATAGATACGCAGTATTTT

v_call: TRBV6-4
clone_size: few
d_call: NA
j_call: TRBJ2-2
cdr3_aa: CASSDTQDTGELFF
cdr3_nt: TGTGCCAGCAGTGACACACAGGACACCGGGGAGCTGTTTTTT

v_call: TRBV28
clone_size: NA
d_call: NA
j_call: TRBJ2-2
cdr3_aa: CASKEEVGELFF
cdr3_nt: TGTGCCAGCAAGGAGGAGGTCGGGGAGCTGTTTTTT

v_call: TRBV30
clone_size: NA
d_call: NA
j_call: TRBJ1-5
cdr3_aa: CAWDAGTEQPQHF
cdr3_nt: TGTGCCTGGGACGCGGGGACGGAACAGCCCCAGCATTTT

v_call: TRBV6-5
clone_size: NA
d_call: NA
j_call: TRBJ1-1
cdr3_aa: CASSYAYMNTEAFF
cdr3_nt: TGTGCCAGCAGTTACGCATACATGAACACTGAAGCTTTCTTT

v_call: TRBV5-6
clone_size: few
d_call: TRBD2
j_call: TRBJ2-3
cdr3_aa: CASSKAAGVPDTQYF
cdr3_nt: TGTGCCAGCAGCAAAGCGGCGGGGGTTCCAGATACGCAGTATTTT

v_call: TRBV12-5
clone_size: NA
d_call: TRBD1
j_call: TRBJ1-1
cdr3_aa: CASGLTPRDRLEAFF
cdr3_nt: TGTGCTAGTGGTTTGACCCCTAGGGACAGGCTTGAAGCTTTCTTT

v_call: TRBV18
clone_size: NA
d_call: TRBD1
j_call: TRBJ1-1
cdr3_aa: CASSPTRGQADTEAFF
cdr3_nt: TGTGCCAGCTCACCGACTCGGGGACAGGCGGACACTGAAGCTTTCTTT

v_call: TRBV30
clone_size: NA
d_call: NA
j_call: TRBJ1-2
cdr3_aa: CAWSSDSQHGYPF
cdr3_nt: TGTGCCTGGAGTTCCGACAGTCAGCATGGCTACCCCTTC

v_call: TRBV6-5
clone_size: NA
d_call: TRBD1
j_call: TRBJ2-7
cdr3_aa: CASRGDRLYEQYF
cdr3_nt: TGTGCCAGCAGAGGGGACAGGTTGTACGAGCAGTACTTC

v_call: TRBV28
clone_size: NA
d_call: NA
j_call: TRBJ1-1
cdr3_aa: CASNRDMNTEAFF
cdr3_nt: TGTGCCAGCAACAGGGACATGAACACTGAAGCTTTCTTT

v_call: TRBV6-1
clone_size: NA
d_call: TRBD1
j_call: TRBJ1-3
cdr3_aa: CASRPTGLSGNTIYF
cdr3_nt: TGTGCCAGCAGGCCGACAGGGCTCTCTGGAAACACCATATATTTT

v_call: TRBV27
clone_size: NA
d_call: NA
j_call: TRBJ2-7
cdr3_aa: CASSSNYEQYF
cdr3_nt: TGTGCCAGCAGTTCAAACTACGAGCAGTACTTC

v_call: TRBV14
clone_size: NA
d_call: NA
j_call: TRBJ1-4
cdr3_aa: CASSPPGTRGTNEKLFF
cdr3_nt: TGTGCCAGCAGCCCCCCTGGGACAAGGGGGACAAATGAAAAACTGTTTTTT

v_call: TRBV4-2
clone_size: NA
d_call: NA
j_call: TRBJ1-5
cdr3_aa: CASSQDGDGPQPQHF
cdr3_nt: TGTGCCAGCAGCCAAGACGGGGATGGGCCCCAGCCCCAGCATTTT

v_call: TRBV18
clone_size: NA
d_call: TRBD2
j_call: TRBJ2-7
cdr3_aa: CASSPLRTSTYEQYF
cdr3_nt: TGTGCCAGCTCACCACTCCGGACTAGTACCTACGAGCAGTACTTC

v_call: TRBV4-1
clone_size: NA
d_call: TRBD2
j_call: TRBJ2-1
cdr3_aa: CASSRPGLANEQFF
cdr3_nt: TGCGCCAGCAGCCGCCCGGGACTAGCGAATGAGCAGTTCTTC

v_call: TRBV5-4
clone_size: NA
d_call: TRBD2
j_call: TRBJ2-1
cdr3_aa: CASSLVGGGAGREQFF
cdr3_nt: TGTGCCAGCAGCTTGGTGGGCGGGGGGGCCGGTCGAGAGCAGTTCTTC

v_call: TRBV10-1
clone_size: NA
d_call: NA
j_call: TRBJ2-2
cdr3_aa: CASSEMPDGGLTGFAAGELFF
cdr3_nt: TGCGCCAGCAGTGAGATGCCCGATGGGGGGCTGACAGGGTTTGCGGCCGGGGAGCTGTTTTTT

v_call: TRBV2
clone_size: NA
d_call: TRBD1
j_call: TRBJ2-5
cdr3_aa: CASSRGQGREETQYF
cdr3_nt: TGTGCCAGCAGCAGAGGACAGGGGCGGGAAGAGACCCAGTACTTC

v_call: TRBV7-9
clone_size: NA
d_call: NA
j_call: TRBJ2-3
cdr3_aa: CASTDRETQYF
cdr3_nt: TGTGCCAGCACCGATCGAGAAACGCAGTATTTT